This T cell receptor (beta chain) emerged from a study of Ad26.COV2.S vaccination and SARS-CoV-2 variants. The CDR3 is made up of 15 amino acids. CDR1 is LGHNA and CDR2 is YSLEER in the germline V gene. V lost 0 bases, J lost 8 bases, and 16 bases lay in between. Overall study results and limits: The analyses of TCR breadth and depth may have understated the size of total T cell responses. Following vaccination, spike-specific CD8+ and CD4+ T cell responses reportedly exhibited substantial breadth.

Assay used: immunoSEQ multiplex PCR; TCRdb lists only in-frame clones, some missing. The table shows 85,000 to 120,000 clones, with roughly 80% occurring only once. Notes on this clone: Its antigen is not known.

This receptor was obtained from a human donor who had recovered from COVID-19. The specimen comprised peripheral blood, sampled after recovery from COVID-19. The V and J genes are TRBV4-3 and TRBJ1-2; D not resolved. This CDR3 is CASSQDLGTPWGYTF. The CDR3 DNA follows: TGCGCCAGCAGCCAAGATCTGGGAACCCCTTGGGGCTACACCTTC.